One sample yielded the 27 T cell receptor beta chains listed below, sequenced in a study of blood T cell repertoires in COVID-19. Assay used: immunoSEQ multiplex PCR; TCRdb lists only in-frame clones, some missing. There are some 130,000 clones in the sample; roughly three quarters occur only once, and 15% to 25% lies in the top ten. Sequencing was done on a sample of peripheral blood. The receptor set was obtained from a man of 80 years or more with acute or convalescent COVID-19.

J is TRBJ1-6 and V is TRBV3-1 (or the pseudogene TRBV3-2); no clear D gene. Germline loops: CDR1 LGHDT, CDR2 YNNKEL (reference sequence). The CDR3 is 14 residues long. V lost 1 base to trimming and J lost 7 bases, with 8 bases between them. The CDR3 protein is CASSQVTLNSPLHF. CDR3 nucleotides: TGTGCCAGCAGCCAAGTTACACTAAATTCACCCCTCCACTTT.

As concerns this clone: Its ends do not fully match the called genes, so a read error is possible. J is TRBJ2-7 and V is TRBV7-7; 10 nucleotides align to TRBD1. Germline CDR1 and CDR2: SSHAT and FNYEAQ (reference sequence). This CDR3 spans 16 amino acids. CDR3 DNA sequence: TGTGCTAGCAGCTTATTTTTAGGGACAGGGGCCTACGAGCAGTACTTC. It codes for CASSLFLGTGAYEQYF.

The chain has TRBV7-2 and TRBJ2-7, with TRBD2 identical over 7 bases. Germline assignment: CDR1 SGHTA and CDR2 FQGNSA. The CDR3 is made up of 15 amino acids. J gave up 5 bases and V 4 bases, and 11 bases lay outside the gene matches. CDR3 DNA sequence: TGTGCCAGCAGCTCCCGGGGAGGGGTGAGGAACGAGCAGTACTTC. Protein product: CASSSRGGVRNEQYF. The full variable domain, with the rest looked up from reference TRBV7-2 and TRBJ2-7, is GAGVSQSPSNKVTEKGKDVELRCDPISGHTALYWYRQSLGQGLEFLIYFQGNSAPDKSGLPSDRFSAERTGGSVSTLTIQRTQQEDSAVYLCASSSRGGVRNEQYFGPGTRLTVT.

The CDR3 here is CASYRQGGYGYTF. The CDR3 bases are TGTGCCAGCTACCGACAGGGAGGCTATGGCTACACCTTC. The J gene is TRBJ1-2, the V gene TRBV19; 7 bases align to TRBD1. The CDR3 runs to 13 residues. The junction had 8 bases not matched to a gene; V was cut back by 9 bases and J by 4 bases. CDR1 is LNHDA, CDR2 SQIVND, per germline (reference sequence).

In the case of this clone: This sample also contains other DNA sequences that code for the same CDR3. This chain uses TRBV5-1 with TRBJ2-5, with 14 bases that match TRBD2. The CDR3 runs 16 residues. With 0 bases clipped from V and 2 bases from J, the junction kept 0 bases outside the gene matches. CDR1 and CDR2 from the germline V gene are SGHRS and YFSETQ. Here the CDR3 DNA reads TGCGCCAGCAGCTTGGGACTAGCGGGGGGGCAAGAGACCCAGTACTTC. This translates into CASSLGLAGGQETQYF.

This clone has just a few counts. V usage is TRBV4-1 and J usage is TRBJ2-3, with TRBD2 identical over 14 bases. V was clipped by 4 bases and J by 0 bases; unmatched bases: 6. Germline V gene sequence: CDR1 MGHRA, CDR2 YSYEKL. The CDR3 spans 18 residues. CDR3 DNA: TGCGCCAGCAGCCGAGGGACTAGCGGGGGTGTTAGCACAGATACGCAGTATTTT. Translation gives CASSRGTSGGVSTDTQYF.

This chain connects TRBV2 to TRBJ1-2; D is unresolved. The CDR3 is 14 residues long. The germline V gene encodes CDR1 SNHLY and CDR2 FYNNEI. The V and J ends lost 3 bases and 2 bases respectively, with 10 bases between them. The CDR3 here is CASSEEGANYGYTF. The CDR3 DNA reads TGTGCCAGCAGTGAGGAGGGTGCGAACTATGGCTACACCTTC.

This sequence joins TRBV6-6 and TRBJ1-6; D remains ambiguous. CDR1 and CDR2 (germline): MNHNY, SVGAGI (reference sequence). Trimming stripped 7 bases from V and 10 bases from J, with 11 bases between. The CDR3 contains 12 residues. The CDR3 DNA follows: TGTGCCAGCACCCAGGAAGGCTCACCCCTCCACTTT. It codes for CASTQEGSPLHF.

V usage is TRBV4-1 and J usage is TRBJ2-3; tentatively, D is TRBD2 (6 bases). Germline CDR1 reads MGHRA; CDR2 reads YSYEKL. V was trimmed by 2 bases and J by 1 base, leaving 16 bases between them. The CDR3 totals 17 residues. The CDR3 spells CASSQLARVAGTDTQYF. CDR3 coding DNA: TGCGCCAGCAGCCAACTGGCCCGTGTAGCGGGCACAGATACGCAGTATTTT.

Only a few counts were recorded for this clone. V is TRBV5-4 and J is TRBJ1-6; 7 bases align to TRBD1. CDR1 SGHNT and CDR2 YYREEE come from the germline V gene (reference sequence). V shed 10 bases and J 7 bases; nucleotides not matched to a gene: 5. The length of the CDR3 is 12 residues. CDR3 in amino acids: CAGGTENSPLHF. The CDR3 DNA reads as TGTGCCGGCGGGACAGAAAATTCACCCCTCCACTTT.

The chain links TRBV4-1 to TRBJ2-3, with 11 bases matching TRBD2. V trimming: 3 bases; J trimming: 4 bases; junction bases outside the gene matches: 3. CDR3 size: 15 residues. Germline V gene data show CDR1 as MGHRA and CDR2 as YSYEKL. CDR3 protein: CASSQGLADSDTQYF. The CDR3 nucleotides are TGCGCCAGCAGCCAGGGACTAGCGGACTCAGATACGCAGTATTTT.

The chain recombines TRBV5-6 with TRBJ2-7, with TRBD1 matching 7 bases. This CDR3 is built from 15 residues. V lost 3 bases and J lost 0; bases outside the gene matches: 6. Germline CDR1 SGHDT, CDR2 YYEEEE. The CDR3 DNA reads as TGTGCCAGCAGCTACACCGGGACAGTCTCCTACGAGCAGTACTTC. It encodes CASSYTGTVSYEQYF.

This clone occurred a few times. The CDR3 region has the DNA TGTGCCAGCAGTGTAGGCAGGTCCTACGAGCAGTACTTC. This codes for CASSVGRSYEQYF. The chain joins TRBV2 to TRBJ2-7; no firm D call. Germline V gene data show CDR1 as SNHLY and CDR2 as FYNNEI. The CDR3 has 13 residues. V lost 4 bases and J lost 1, with 8 bases in between.

CDR3 loop: CASSFLPTGTDSPLHF. In DNA, the CDR3 is TGTGCCAGCAGCTTCCTACCGACAGGGACCGATTCACCCCTCCACTTT. The J gene is TRBJ1-6, the V gene TRBV5-6; TRBD1 agrees at 7 bases. CDR1 is SGHDT, CDR2 YYEEEE, per germline. V gave up 2 bases and J gave up 8 bases; unmatched junction bases: 10. This CDR3 spans 16 amino acids.

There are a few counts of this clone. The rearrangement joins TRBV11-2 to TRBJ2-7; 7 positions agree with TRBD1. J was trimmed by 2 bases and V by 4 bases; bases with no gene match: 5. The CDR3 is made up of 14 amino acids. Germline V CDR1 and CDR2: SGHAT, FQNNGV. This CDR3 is CASSSRTGPYEQYF. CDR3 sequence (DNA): TGTGCCAGCAGCTCCCGGACAGGTCCCTACGAGCAGTACTTC.

CDR3: CASSSEPGQGELAEAFF. In nucleotides, the CDR3 is TGTGCCAGCAGCTCGGAGCCGGGACAGGGAGAGTTAGCTGAAGCTTTCTTT. V is TRBV5-6 and J is TRBJ1-1; 9 bases are shared with TRBD1. This CDR3 comprises 17 residues. The V and J ends lost 3 bases and 6 bases, in that order; junction bases with no gene match: 15. From germline, CDR1 is SGHDT and CDR2 YYEEEE. Full variable domain (outside the CDR3, taken from reference TRBV5-6 and TRBJ1-1): DAGVTQSPTHLIKTRGQQVTLRCSPKSGHDTVSWYQQALGQGPQFIFQYYEEEERQRGNFPDRFSGHQFPNYSSELNVNALLLGDSALYLCASSSEPGQGELAEAFFGQGTRLTVV.

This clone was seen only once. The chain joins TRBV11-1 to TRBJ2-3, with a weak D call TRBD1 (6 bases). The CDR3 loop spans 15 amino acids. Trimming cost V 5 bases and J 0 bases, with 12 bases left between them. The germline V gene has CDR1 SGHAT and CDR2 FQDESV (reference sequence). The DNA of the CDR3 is TGTGCCAGCAGCAACGGACAGACTAGCACAGATACGCAGTATTTT. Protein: CASSNGQTSTDTQYF.

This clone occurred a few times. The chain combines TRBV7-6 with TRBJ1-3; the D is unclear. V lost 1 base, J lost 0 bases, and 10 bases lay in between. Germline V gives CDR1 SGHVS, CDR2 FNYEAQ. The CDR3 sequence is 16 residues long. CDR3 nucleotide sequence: TGTGCCAGCAGCTTAGGATCCGCAGACTCTGGAAACACCATATATTTT. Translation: CASSLGSADSGNTIYF.

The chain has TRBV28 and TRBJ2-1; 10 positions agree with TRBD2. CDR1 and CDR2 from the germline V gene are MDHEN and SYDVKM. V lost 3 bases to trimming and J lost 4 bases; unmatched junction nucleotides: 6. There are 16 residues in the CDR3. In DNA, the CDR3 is TGTGCCAGCAGTTTGGGAGCTAGCGGGGGTTACAATGAGCAGTTCTTC. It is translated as CASSLGASGGYNEQFF.

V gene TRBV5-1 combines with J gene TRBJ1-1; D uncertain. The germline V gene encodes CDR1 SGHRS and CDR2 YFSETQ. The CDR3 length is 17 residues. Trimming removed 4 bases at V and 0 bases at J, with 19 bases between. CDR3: CASSPSRGGQMNTEAFF. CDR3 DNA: TGCGCCAGCAGCCCATCCCGGGGAGGGCAGATGAACACTGAAGCTTTCTTT.

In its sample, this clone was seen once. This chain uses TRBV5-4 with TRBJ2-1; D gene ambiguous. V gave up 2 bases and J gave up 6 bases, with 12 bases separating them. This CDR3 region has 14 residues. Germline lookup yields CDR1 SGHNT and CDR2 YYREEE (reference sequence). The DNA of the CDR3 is TGTGCCAGCAGCTTAAACTTAGTCGTCAATGAGCAGTTCTTC. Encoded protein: CASSLNLVVNEQFF.

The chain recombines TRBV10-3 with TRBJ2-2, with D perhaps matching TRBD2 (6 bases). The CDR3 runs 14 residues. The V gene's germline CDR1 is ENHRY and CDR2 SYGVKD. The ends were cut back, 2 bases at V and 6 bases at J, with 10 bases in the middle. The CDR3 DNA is TGTGCCATCAGTGAGGCCCGGGAGTCCGGGGAGCTGTTTTTT. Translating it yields CAISEARESGELFF.

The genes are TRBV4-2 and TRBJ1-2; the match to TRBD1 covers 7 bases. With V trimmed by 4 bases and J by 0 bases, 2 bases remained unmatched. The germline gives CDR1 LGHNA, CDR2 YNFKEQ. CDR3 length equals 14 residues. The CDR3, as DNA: TGTGCCAGCAGCCCAGGACAGGCTAACTATGGCTACACCTTC. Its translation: CASSPGQANYGYTF.

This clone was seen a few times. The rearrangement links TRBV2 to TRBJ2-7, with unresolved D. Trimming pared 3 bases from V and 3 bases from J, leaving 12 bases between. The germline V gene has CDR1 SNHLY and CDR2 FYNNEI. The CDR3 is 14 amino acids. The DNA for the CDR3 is TGTGCCAGCAGTGAGGGCCTACAGCTCTACGAGCAGTACTTC. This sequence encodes CASSEGLQLYEQYF.

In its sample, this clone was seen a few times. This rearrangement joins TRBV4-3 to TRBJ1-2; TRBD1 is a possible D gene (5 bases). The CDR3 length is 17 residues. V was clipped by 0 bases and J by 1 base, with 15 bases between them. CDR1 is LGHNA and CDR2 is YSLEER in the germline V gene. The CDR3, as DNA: TGCGCCAGCAGCCAAGAGTTGTTAGGACATTTTAACTATGGCTACACCTTC. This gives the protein CASSQELLGHFNYGYTF.

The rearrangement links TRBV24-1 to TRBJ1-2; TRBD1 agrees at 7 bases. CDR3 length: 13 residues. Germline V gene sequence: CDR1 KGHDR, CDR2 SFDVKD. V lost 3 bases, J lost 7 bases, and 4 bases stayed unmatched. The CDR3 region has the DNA TGTGCCACCAGTGATCGACAGGGTCTTGGCTACACCTTC. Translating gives CATSDRQGLGYTF.

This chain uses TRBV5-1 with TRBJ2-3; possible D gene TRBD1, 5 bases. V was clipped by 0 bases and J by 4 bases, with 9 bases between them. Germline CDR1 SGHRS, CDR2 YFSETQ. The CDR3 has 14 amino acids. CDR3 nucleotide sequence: TGCGCCAGCAGCTTGGCCAGGGTCGCAGATACGCAGTATTTT. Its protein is CASSLARVADTQYF.